Reported below is one TCR beta chain. This clone has a handful of counts. Its antigen is not yet known. One base away there is no much larger clone; base qualities are not given. These data belong to a study of Ad26.COV2.S vaccination and SARS-CoV-2 variants (dated by TCRdb to about 2021). Notes on the research overall: Donors in the vaccine arm were drawn from COV1001, a phase I-IIa trial of Ad26.COV2.S in healthy adults that was multicentre, randomized, double-blind and placebo-controlled. Ad26.COV2.S was administered intramuscularly at 5 x 10^10 or 1 x 10^11 viral particles, either as a single shot or as two shots given 56 days apart. The specificity and breadth of SARS-CoV-2-reactive T cell receptors after Ad26.COV2.S vaccination were assessed by TCRbeta repertoire sequencing. The TCR-sequenced set comprised roughly 30 samples: some 20 Ad26.COV2.S vaccine recipients, 5 placebo recipients and 8 SARS-CoV-2 convalescent individuals. Participants in the trial were split at random into five groups of five each, receiving low-dose or high-dose Ad26.COV2.S once or twice, or else placebo on both occasions. Investigators did not know the trial group allocation while performing experiments and assessing outcomes. Points the paper makes about the study in general: Higher spike-specific TCR breadth was observed in Ad26.COV2.S recipients than in placebo recipients (P = 0.0014). The authors noted that the TCR breadth and depth analyses may have underestimated total T cell responses. The study lacked the statistical power to compare responses across vaccine doses or regimens. After vaccination, substantial breadth of spike-specific CD8+ and CD4+ T cell responses was reported. Vaccine and placebo recipients had similar non-spike TCR breadth, a finding consistent with the vaccine containing only spike.

Its CDR3 holds 10 amino acids, cysteine through phenylalanine. Solely the CDR3 DNA is kept, with 30 bases framed from the first base. The immunoSEQ Assay was used to sequence TCRbeta CDR3 regions. After extraction, genomic DNA underwent amplification by bias-controlled multiplex PCR, followed by high-throughput sequencing. Under the source paper's analysis protocol: To quantify the absolute abundance of every unique TCRbeta CDR3 region, sequences were collapsed and filtered. Usable DNA was measured by amplifying reference genes present in all nucleated cells, and TCRbeta template counts were normalized to that usable DNA to estimate T cell fraction. Repertoire TCRs were annotated as SARS-CoV-2-specific by exact matching of V gene, CDR3 amino acid sequence and J gene to a known reactive TCR set. The reference SARS-CoV-2 TCR set came from MIRA and was filtered for enrichment in COVID-19-positive ImmuneCODE repertoires, removing public or cross-reactive TCRs. Using the MIRA antigens, annotated TCRs were further analysed by specific ORF or by position within an ORF. Breadth was defined as annotated unique rearrangements over total unique productive rearrangements; depth was the summed frequency of those rearrangements. Two-sided Wilcoxon rank-sum tests were applied when comparing TCR breadth between groups. TCRdb limited this immuneACCESS table to in-frame rearrangements with V and J called. A share of clones is missing; checked studies link under half to unresolved V genes, and the rest is unexplained. That table furnishes V, J and clone size, whereas the DNA furnished D and trimming. Recorded for this sample are hundreds of thousands of clones; 70% to 90% of them occurred a single time. The top ten clonotypes cover about 10% of the sample.

The treatment or condition label here, explained by the study, means: some 19 received Ad26.COV2.S at low or high dose, single or two shots; several received placebo; per-sample allocation not given. Repertoires of vaccine and placebo recipients were sequenced from samples collected on day 63 after the first injection. In Cohort 1b, roughly 25 adults aged 18-55 years were enrolled at a single site in Boston, USA, between 29 July and 7 August 2020. Ad26.COV2.S consisted of a replication-incompetent adenovirus type 26 vector by which a prefusion-stabilized SARS-CoV-2 spike protein from the original Wuhan strain was expressed.

The source was peripheral blood, collected in a trial of Ad26.COV2.S vaccine versus placebo. The sequence derives from a person between 18 and 65 years old who received the Ad26.COV2.S COVID-19 vaccine or a placebo. This sequence uses TRBV21-1 and TRBJ1-5. TRBV21-1 is tagged as a pseudogene. The nucleotides read TGTGCCCCCCCCGGTGGGCCCCAGCATTTT. It translates to CAPPGGPQHF.